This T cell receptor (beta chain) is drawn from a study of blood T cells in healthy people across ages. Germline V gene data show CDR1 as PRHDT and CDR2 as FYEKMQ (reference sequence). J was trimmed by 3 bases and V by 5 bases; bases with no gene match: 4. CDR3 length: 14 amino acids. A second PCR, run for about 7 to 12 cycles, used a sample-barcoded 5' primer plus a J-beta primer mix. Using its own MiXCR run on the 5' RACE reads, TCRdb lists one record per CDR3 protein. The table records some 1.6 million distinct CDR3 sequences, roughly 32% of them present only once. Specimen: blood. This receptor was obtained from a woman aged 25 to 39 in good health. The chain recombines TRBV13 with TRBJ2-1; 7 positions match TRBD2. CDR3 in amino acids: CASSDRDYYNEQFF. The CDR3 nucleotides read TGTGCCAGCAGCGACCGGGACTACTACAATGAGCAGTTCTTC.